This T cell receptor (beta chain) comes out of a study of T cell responses to AZD1222 COVID-19 vaccine. Study-wide findings and caveats: Unmutated variant regions are reportedly the target of nearly half of TCRs that are spike-specific. In all cases, repertoires were sampled only after the peak T cell response.

The CDR3 length is 14 residues. V was clipped by 5 bases and J by 6 bases, with 16 bases between them. Per germline, CDR1 LNHDA and CDR2 SQIVND (reference sequence). About this clone itself: What it binds is not known.

Generated by immunoSEQ multiplex PCR, the TCRdb table keeps only in-frame clones and is missing some. The sample yields 160,000 or so clones, over 80% seen once. The chain carries TRBV19 and TRBJ1-1; possible D gene TRBD1, 6 bases. The receptor was derived from an adult in good health. Here the sequenced sample was peripheral blood, taken on day 0 of AZD1222 vaccination. This CDR3 is CASSSKKQGAEAFF. In DNA, the CDR3 is TGTGCCAGTAGTTCCAAAAAACAGGGTGCTGAAGCTTTCTTT.